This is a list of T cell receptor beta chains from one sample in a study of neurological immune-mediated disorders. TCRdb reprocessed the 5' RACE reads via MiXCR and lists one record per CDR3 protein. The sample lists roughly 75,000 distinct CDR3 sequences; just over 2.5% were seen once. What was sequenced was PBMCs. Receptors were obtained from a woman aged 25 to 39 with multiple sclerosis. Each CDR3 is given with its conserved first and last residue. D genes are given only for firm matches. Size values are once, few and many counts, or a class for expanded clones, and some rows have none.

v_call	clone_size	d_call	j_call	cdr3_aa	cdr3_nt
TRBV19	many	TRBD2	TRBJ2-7	CASSTRSSGSYYEQYF	TGTGCCAGTAGTACGCGATCTAGCGGGAGCTACTACGAGCAGTACTTC
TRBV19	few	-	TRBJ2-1	CASSMTRSYNEQFF	TGTGCCAGTAGTATGACTAGATCCTACAATGAGCAGTTCTTC
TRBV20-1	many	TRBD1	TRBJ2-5	CSATRTGVQETQYF	TGCAGTGCTACCCGGACAGGGGTCCAAGAGACCCAGTACTTC
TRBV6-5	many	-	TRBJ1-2	CASSSSGGYTF	TGTGCCAGCAGTTCCTCGGGGGGCTACACCTTC
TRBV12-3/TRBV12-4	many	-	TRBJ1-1	CASIPGLENTEAFF	TGTGCCAGCATTCCCGGGCTGGAGAACACTGAAGCTTTCTTT
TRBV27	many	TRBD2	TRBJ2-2	CASSSSGTGELFF	TGTGCCAGCAGTTCTAGCGGGACGGGGGAGCTGTTTTTT
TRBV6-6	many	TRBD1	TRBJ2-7	CASSYTDRGREQYF	TGTGCCAGCAGTTATACCGACAGGGGGCGAGAGCAGTACTTC
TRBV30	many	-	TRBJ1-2	CAWTKNGRNYGYTF	TGTGCCTGGACCAAAAACGGCAGGAACTATGGCTACACCTTC
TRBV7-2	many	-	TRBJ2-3	CANSLGRNTDTQYF	TGTGCCAACAGCTTAGGGCGGAACACAGATACGCAGTATTTT
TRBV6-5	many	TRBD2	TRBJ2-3	CASSYETSGHTDTQYF	TGTGCCAGCAGTTACGAGACTAGCGGGCACACAGATACGCAGTATTTT
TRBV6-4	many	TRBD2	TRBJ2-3	CASSDTSGTTDTQYF	TGTGCCAGCAGTGACACTAGCGGGACCACAGATACGCAGTATTTT
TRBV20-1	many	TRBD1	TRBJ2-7	CSARDVTGRHEQYF	TGCAGTGCTAGAGATGTGACAGGGAGACACGAGCAGTACTTC
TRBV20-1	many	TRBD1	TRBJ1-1	CSAMGQGSDTEAFF	TGCAGTGCCATGGGACAGGGGTCGGACACTGAAGCTTTCTTT
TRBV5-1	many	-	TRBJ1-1	CASSWNSPNTEAFF	TGCGCCAGCAGCTGGAACAGCCCAAACACTGAAGCTTTCTTT
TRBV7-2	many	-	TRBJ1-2	CASSPDSYGYTF	TGTGCCAGCAGTCCTGACAGCTATGGCTACACCTTC
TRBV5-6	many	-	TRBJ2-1	CASSLGTGVREQFF	TGTGCCAGCAGCTTGGGGACCGGGGTGCGTGAGCAGTTCTTC
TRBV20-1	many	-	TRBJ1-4	CSARVYGRELFF	TGCAGTGCTAGGGTATACGGCAGGGAACTGTTTTTT
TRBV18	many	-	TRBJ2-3	CASSPQEGQDTQYF	TGTGCCAGCTCACCACAGGAGGGCCAAGATACGCAGTATTTT
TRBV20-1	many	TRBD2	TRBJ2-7	CSAPGLAGSYEQYF	TGCAGTGCTCCTGGACTAGCGGGCTCCTACGAGCAGTACTTC
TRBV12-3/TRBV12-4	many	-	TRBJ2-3	CASSLPGDQDTQYF	TGTGCCAGCAGTTTACCAGGGGACCAAGATACGCAGTATTTT
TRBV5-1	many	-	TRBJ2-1	CASSYGLREQFF	TGCGCCAGCAGCTATGGATTAAGAGAGCAGTTCTTC
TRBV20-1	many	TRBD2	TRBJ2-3	CSARAGAGVYDTQYF	TGCAGTGCTAGAGCTGGAGCGGGAGTGTACGATACGCAGTATTTT
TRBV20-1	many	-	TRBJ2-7	CSAEPGLTPYEQYF	TGCAGTGCGGAGCCGGGACTGACTCCCTACGAGCAGTACTTC
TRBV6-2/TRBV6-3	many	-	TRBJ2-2	CASSYMGRYTGELFF	TGTGCCAGCAGTTACATGGGAAGATACACCGGGGAGCTGTTTTTT
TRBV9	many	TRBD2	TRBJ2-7	CASSVGAGGYEQYF	TGTGCCAGCAGCGTAGGAGCGGGGGGATATGAGCAGTACTTC
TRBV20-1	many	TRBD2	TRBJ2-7	CSAEPPLAGVGNEQYF	TGCAGTGCTGAACCCCCTTTAGCGGGAGTTGGGAACGAGCAGTACTTC
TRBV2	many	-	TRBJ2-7	CASSEDLAYEQYF	TGTGCCAGCAGTGAGGACCTAGCCTACGAGCAGTACTTC
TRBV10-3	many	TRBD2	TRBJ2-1	CAITPGLEARNEQFF	TGTGCCATCACCCCGGGACTAGAAGCTCGTAATGAGCAGTTCTTC
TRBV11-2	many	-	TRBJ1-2	CASSSSAGHGYTF	TGTGCCAGCAGCAGCAGCGCGGGACATGGCTACACCTTC
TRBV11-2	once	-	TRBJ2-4	CASSRLAKNIQYF	TGTGCCAGCAGCCGACTAGCCAAAAACATTCAGTACTTC
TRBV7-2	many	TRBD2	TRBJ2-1	CASSPRDRGLAGASYNEQFF	TGTGCCAGCAGCCCCCGGGACAGGGGACTAGCGGGGGCCTCCTACAATGAGCAGTTCTTC
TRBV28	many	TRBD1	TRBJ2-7	CASSRQGNREQYF	TGTGCCAGCAGCCGACAGGGAAATCGCGAGCAGTACTTC
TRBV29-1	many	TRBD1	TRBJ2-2	CSVGQVNTGELFF	TGCAGCGTCGGACAGGTTAACACCGGGGAGCTGTTTTTT
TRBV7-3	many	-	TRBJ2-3	CASSLIGADTQYF	TGTGCCAGCAGCTTAATTGGGGCAGATACGCAGTATTTT
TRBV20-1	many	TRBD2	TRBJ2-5	CSAETLAGGNQETQYF	TGCAGTGCCGAGACCCTAGCGGGAGGTAACCAAGAGACCCAGTACTTC
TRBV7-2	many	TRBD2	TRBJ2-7	CASSLPLAGGGHEQYF	TGTGCCAGCAGCTTACCCTTAGCGGGAGGGGGCCACGAGCAGTACTTC
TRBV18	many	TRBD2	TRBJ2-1	CASSQGTSGVNEQFF	TGTGCCAGCTCACAAGGGACTAGCGGGGTCAATGAGCAGTTCTTC
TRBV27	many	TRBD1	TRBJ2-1	CASSPQGVTYNEQFF	TGTGCCAGCAGTCCCCAGGGGGTAACCTACAATGAGCAGTTCTTC
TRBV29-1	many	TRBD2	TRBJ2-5	CSVGGLAGGFQQETQYF	TGCAGCGTGGGGGGACTAGCGGGAGGTTTCCAACAAGAGACCCAGTACTTC
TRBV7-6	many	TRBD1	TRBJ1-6	CASSSGQGNSPLHF	TGTGCCAGCAGCTCGGGACAGGGGAATTCACCCCTCCACTTT
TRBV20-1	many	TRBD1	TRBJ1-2	CSADVTGVWVPTGDGYTF	TGCAGTGCGGACGTGACAGGGGTATGGGTTCCCACGGGTGATGGCTACACCTTC
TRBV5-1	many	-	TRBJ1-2	CASSSRGSLYGYTF	TGCGCCAGCAGCTCCCGTGGCTCACTATATGGCTACACCTTC
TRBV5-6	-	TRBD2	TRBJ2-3	CASSRLAGDGQGTDTQYF	TGTGCCAGCAGCAGACTAGCGGGAGACGGACAGGGCACAGATACGCAGTATTTT
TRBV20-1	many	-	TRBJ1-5	CSASLLWGGYNQPQHF	TGCAGTGCTAGCTTACTATGGGGTGGGTACAATCAGCCCCAGCATTTT
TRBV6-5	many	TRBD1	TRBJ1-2	CASSRTGTVFLNYGYTF	TGTGCCAGCAGCCGGACCGGGACAGTCTTTCTTAACTATGGCTACACCTTC
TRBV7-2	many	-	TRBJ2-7	CASSLTRNEQYF	TGTGCCAGCAGCTTAACTAGGAACGAGCAGTACTTC